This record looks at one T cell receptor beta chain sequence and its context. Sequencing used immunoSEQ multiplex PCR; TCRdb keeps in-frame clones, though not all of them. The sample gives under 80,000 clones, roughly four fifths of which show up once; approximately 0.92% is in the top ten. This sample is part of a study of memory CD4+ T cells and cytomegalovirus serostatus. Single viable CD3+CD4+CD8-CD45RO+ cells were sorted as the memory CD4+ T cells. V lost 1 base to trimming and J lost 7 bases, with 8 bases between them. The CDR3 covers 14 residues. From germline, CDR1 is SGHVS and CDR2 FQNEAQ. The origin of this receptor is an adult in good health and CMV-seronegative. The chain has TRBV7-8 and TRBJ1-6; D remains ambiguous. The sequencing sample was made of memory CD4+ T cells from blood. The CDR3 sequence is CASSLVTDNSPLHF. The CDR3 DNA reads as TGTGCCAGCAGCTTAGTAACCGACAATTCACCCCTCCACTTT.